The source of this T cell receptor (beta chain) is a study of blood T cell repertoires in COVID-19. Enrolment of Seattle patients took place during active infection, and they were followed longitudinally. Libraries were prepared by immunoSEQ multiplex PCR; TCRdb keeps only in-frame clonotypes and omits some of them. The sample yields 250,000 to 300,000 clones, 80% to 90% seen once. Germline lookup yields CDR1 SEHNR and CDR2 FQNEAQ (reference sequence). Trimming at V came to 5 bases and at J to 3 bases, leaving 13 bases not matched to a gene. The CDR3 extends over 17 amino acids. V gene TRBV7-9 combines with J gene TRBJ2-1; 7 bases align to TRBD2. The sequence came from a woman aged 45-60 years with COVID-19, enrolled during active disease. The material sequenced was peripheral blood. Here the CDR3 DNA reads TGTGCCAGCAGCACCCTAGCGGAACCGGCAGGCTACAATGAGCAGTTCTTC. The encoded protein is CASSTLAEPAGYNEQFF. Full variable domain (rest looked up from reference TRBV7-9 and TRBJ2-1): DTGVSQNPRHKITKRGQNVTFRCDPISEHNRLYWYRQTLGQGPEFLTYFQNEAQLEKSRLLSDRFSAERPKGSFSTLEIQRTEQGDSAMYLCASSTLAEPAGYNEQFFGPGTRLTVL.